The 4 T cell receptor beta chains below come from one sample, sequenced in a study of T cells in Graves' hyperthyroidism and ophthalmopathy. The investigators amplified TCR beta CDR3 regions from RNA transcripts. The TCR CDR3 was amplified in a first-round RT-PCR using the HTBI primer set. TCRdb re-called the multiplex PCR reads through MiXCR, storing one row per CDR3 protein. The sample lists around 530,000 distinct CDR3 sequences; about a sixth were seen once. The material sequenced was blood. These receptors originate from a woman aged 18-29 years with Graves' ophthalmopathy.

This clonotype was picked up many times. This chain uses TRBV28 with TRBJ1-2; 10 bases are shared with TRBD1. Trimming cost V 7 bases and J 7 bases; bases outside gene matches: 9. This CDR3 is 14 amino acids long. The germline V gene has CDR1 MDHEN and CDR2 SYDVKM. In DNA, the CDR3 is TGTGCCAGCATTCCGGGACAGGGGTTTAGTGGCTACACCTTC. Translation: CASIPGQGFSGYTF.

This clonotype was counted only a few times. V and J are TRBV6-1 and TRBJ2-1, with 7 bases identical to TRBD1. The CDR3 is 15 amino acids. Trimming at V came to 6 bases and at J to 9 bases, leaving 14 bases not matched to a gene. Germline V gene sequence: CDR1 MNHNS, CDR2 SASEGT. The CDR3 spells CASRTIRDRSTEQFF. The CDR3 coding sequence is TGTGCCAGCAGGACTATCCGGGACAGATCCACTGAGCAGTTCTTC.

This clonotype was counted a few times. The V gene is TRBV7-9, the J gene TRBJ2-7; D may be TRBD2 (6 bases). V was shortened by 5 bases and J by 0 bases, with 14 bases between the two germline ends. Germline V lookup: CDR1 SEHNR, CDR2 FQNEAQ (reference sequence). The CDR3 length is 15 residues. The CDR3 is CASSRSGLSSYEQYF. CDR3 coding DNA: TGTGCCAGCAGCCGATCGGGACTTAGCTCCTACGAGCAGTACTTC.

This clonotype has a handful of counts. The V call is TRBV7-2, the J call TRBJ1-1, with D possibly TRBD1 on 5 matching bases. V lost 5 bases, J lost 11 bases, and 27 bases lay in between. Germline loops: CDR1 SGHTA, CDR2 FQGNSA. The CDR3 is made up of 16 amino acids. The DNA for the CDR3 is TGTGCCAGCAGCCTGCGATTAGGGTCATTATCAGGGAGGGCTTTCTTT. It encodes CASSLRLGSLSGRAFF.